This T cell receptor (beta chain) was identified in a study of siplizumab effects on memory and regulatory T cells. The study, taken as a whole, reports: Mappable alloreactive CD4+ clones came from Treg cells 60% to 80% of the time on average with siplizumab, against 25% to 30% in controls. Naive T cell populations appeared to exhibit greater diversity than memory cells and appeared to be major alloresponse contributors. Of the proliferating CD4+ or CD8+ clones, roughly 75-96% lacked a naive or memory phenotype that could be assigned.

As regards this clone: Antigen unknown.

Assays examined around 100,000 TCR templates per sample. Generated by immunoSEQ multiplex PCR, the TCRdb table keeps only in-frame clones and is missing some. The sample yields approximately 84,000 clones, about 95% seen once. The CDR3 totals 14 residues. V is TRBV21-1 and J is TRBJ2-7; no DNA check was done on the table's D call, TRBD1. TRBV21-1 is described as a pseudogene. The sample taken for sequencing was CD8+ T cells sorted from blood. The TCR originated in a human donor in good health. This CDR3 is CASSKVSSGQGQYF. Here the CDR3 DNA reads TGTGCCAGCAGCAAAGTAAGTTCCGGACAGGGGCAGTACTTC.